One and the same sample provided the 17 T cell receptor beta chains below, sequenced in a study of cytotoxic CD8 clonotypes in ibrutinib-treated CLL (dated by TCRdb to the early 2020s). The meaning of the sample's time point label: progressive disease on ibrutinib. The method was the immunoSEQ multiplex PCR assay. Entries here come from immuneACCESS through TCRdb and include only in-frame sequences with V and J called. Some clones fail to appear in such tables; in the studies checked, an unresolved V gene covers under half of the shortfall, and the cause of the remainder is unknown. Counted in this sample were approximately 280,000 clones; approximately 76% of them appeared once. The ten largest clones take up about 6% of the sample. Specimen: PBMCs, collected at disease progression, from a patient treated with ibrutinib. The origin of the receptors is a human donor with chronic lymphocytic leukemia.

This chain connects TRBV15 to TRBJ2-2, with a possible D match to TRBD2 (5 bases). This CDR3 is 17 amino acids long. In germline, CDR1 is LNHNV, CDR2 YYDKDF (reference sequence). Trimming took 0 bases from V and 4 from J, leaving 15 bases between them. This CDR3 reads CATSRDYRESITGELFF. The CDR3 coding sequence is TGTGCCACCAGCAGAGACTACCGGGAAAGTATCACCGGGGAGCTGTTTTTT.

In nucleotides, the CDR3 is TGTGCCAGCAGTCCTCAGGGGTGGAGTTCACCCCTCCACTTT. Amino acids: CASSPQGWSSPLHF. This rearrangement joins TRBV7-2 to TRBJ1-6; D is possibly TRBD1 (6 bases). This CDR3 contains 14 residues. V gave up 6 bases and J gave up 9 bases, with 15 bases separating them. Germline CDR1 and CDR2: SGHTA and FQGNSA.

The gene calls are TRBV10-3 and TRBJ1-2; D remains ambiguous. Germline V gene data show CDR1 as ENHRY and CDR2 as SYGVKD. The CDR3 covers 17 residues. V dropped 3 bases and J dropped 5 bases, with 22 bases sitting between them. The DNA for the CDR3 is TGTGCCATCAGTGACACTGGTTCGTTTCCCCGAACATATGGCTACACCTTC. The encoded protein is CAISDTGSFPRTYGYTF.

The chain uses TRBV11-2 and TRBJ2-5; TRBD2 is a possible D gene (5 bases). CDR3 length: 14 residues. Trimming took 7 bases from V and 5 from J, leaving 17 bases between them. Germline V lookup: CDR1 SGHAT, CDR2 FQNNGV. CDR3 DNA: TGTGCCAGCATTCCCTCCGGTCCGGGGGAGACCCAGTACTTC. This translates into CASIPSGPGETQYF.

This chain connects TRBV4-1 to TRBJ2-7; 9 bases line up with TRBD1. CDR3 size: 16 residues. Germline trimming cut 0 bases from V and 4 bases from J; bases unmatched to any gene: 7. CDR1 is MGHRA and CDR2 is YSYEKL in the germline V gene. The CDR3 coding sequence is TGCGCCAGCAGCCAAGACTACCAACAGGGGGCGTACGAGCAGTACTTC. Translated: CASSQDYQQGAYEQYF.

This clone has a single count. The rearrangement joins TRBV5-1 to TRBJ2-1; TRBD1 aligns across 9 bases. This CDR3 has 20 residues. Trimming cost V 6 bases and J 1 base; bases outside gene matches: 20. Germline V gives CDR1 SGHRS, CDR2 YFSETQ. The CDR3 spells CASIPTTGTGYFNSYNEQFF. As DNA, the CDR3 is TGCGCCAGCATCCCAACTACCGGGACAGGGTATTTTAATTCCTACAATGAGCAGTTCTTC.

About this clone: The same CDR3 arises from other DNA sequences in this sample as well. The chain uses TRBV28 and TRBJ2-7; possibly TRBD1 for D (5 bases). Trimming pared 3 bases from V and 2 bases from J, leaving 11 bases between. CDR1 and CDR2 from the germline V gene are MDHEN and SYDVKM. This CDR3 has 14 residues. CDR3 amino acids: CASSLQGAAYEQYF. For the CDR3, the DNA is TGTGCCAGCAGTTTGCAAGGGGCCGCCTACGAGCAGTACTTC.

V and J are TRBV11-1 and TRBJ1-2; D remains unclear. V was clipped by 5 bases and J by 3 bases, with 16 bases between them. The CDR3 has 15 amino acids. Per the germline V gene, CDR1 is SGHAT and CDR2 is FQDESV (reference sequence). CDR3 in DNA: TGTGCCAGCAGCCCTCCCGGCGCACTTTACTATGGCTACACCTTC. Its protein is CASSPPGALYYGYTF.

The table lists this clone with a count of one. The V and J genes are TRBV19 and TRBJ2-2; 14 bases fit TRBD2. There are 19 residues in the CDR3. CDR1 and CDR2 (germline): LNHDA, SQIVND (reference sequence). J gave up 2 bases and V 3 bases, and 8 bases lay outside the gene matches. The CDR3 DNA is TGTGCCAGTAGTATGACCCGACTAGCGGGAGGGCCTAACACCGGGGAGCTGTTTTTT. Amino acids: CASSMTRLAGGPNTGELFF. The full variable domain, in which reference TRBV19 and TRBJ2-2 provide the parts outside the CDR3, is DGGITQSPKYLFRKEGQNVTLSCEQNLNHDAMYWYRQDPGQGLRLIYYSQIVNDFQKGDIAEGYSVSREKKESFPLTVTSAQKNPTAFYLCASSMTRLAGGPNTGELFFGEGSRLTVL.

This chain connects TRBV5-6 to TRBJ2-2; tentatively, D is TRBD2 (6 bases). The CDR3 consists of 15 residues. The germline CDR1 and CDR2 sequences are SGHDT and YYEEEE. V lost 4 bases, J lost 1 base, and 11 bases lay in between. CDR3 protein: CASSPPRGNTGELFF. CDR3 bases: TGTGCCAGCAGCCCTCCGCGGGGGAACACCGGGGAGCTGTTTTTT. The entire variable domain, with the rest obtained from reference TRBV5-6 and TRBJ2-2, is as follows: DAGVTQSPTHLIKTRGQQVTLRCSPKSGHDTVSWYQQALGQGPQFIFQYYEEEERQRGNFPDRFSGHQFPNYSSELNVNALLLGDSALYLCASSPPRGNTGELFFGEGSRLTVL.

The V gene is TRBV27, the J gene TRBJ1-1; D perhaps matches TRBD1 (5 bases). Per germline, CDR1 MNHEY and CDR2 SMNVEV (reference sequence). The CDR3 runs 15 residues. V gave up 3 bases and J gave up 2 bases, with 13 bases separating them. The CDR3 nucleotides are TGTGCCAGCAGTTTCCTGGGGCTAGGCAACACTGAAGCTTTCTTT. It translates to CASSFLGLGNTEAFF.

The CDR3 DNA reads as TGCGCCAGCAGCCAAGCTGAGGCGGGGAACTCTGGAAACACCATATATTTT. Protein sequence: CASSQAEAGNSGNTIYF. The chain employs TRBV4-3 and TRBJ1-3; D remains unclear. This CDR3 spans 17 amino acids. CDR1 and CDR2 (germline): LGHNA, YSLEER. V lost 1 base to trimming and J lost 0 bases, with 13 bases between them.

The gene calls are TRBV4-3 and TRBJ1-1; tentative D call: TRBD1 (5 bases). The germline gives CDR1 LGHNA, CDR2 YSLEER. CDR3 length equals 15 residues. V was pared by 4 bases and J by 9 bases, with 21 bases between. CDR3 residues: CASSPSEEGYGKAFF. The CDR3 DNA sequence: TGCGCCAGCAGCCCTTCGGAGGAGGGGTACGGCAAAGCTTTCTTT.

V and J are TRBV7-9 and TRBJ1-6, with D perhaps TRBD1 (6 bases). This CDR3 has 14 residues. The germline V and J ends were trimmed by 5 bases and 12 bases, with 17 bases remaining between them. CDR1 is SEHNR, CDR2 FQNEAQ, per germline (reference sequence). The CDR3 region is CASSPFTGRGPLHF. As DNA, the CDR3 is TGTGCCAGCAGCCCTTTCACAGGGCGGGGACCCCTCCACTTT. Full variable domain (rest looked up from reference TRBV7-9 and TRBJ1-6): DTGVSQNPRHKITKRGQNVTFRCDPISEHNRLYWYRQTLGQGPEFLTYFQNEAQLEKSRLLSDRFSAERPKGSFSTLEIQRTEQGDSAMYLCASSPFTGRGPLHFGNGTRLTVT.

The rearrangement links TRBV29-1 to TRBJ2-3; tentatively, D is TRBD2 (5 bases). Trimming stripped 3 bases from V and 0 bases from J, with 13 bases between. The CDR3 runs to 15 residues. The V gene's germline CDR1 is SQVTM and CDR2 ANQGSEA. CDR3 sequence: CSVDARGVSTDTQYF. DNA for the CDR3: TGCAGCGTTGATGCACGGGGAGTTAGCACAGATACGCAGTATTTT.

CDR3 region: CASSLVGINEQFF. In nucleotides, the CDR3 is TGTGCCAGCAGCTTGGTAGGGATCAATGAGCAGTTCTTC. The V and J genes are TRBV5-6 and TRBJ2-1; D remains unclear. The germline CDR1 and CDR2 sequences are SGHDT and YYEEEE. The CDR3 runs to 13 residues. V shed 0 bases and J shed 6 bases, with 7 bases lying between them.

This sequence joins TRBV28 and TRBJ2-3; weak D call: TRBD1 (6 bases). This CDR3 region has 15 residues. CDR1 is MDHEN and CDR2 is SYDVKM in the germline V gene. Between the trimmed V and J ends, which lost 5 bases and 0 bases, there was a span of 12 bases. CDR3 loop: CASSPLGGSTDTQYF. For the CDR3, the DNA is TGTGCCAGCAGTCCGCTAGGGGGAAGCACAGATACGCAGTATTTT.